The 18 T cell receptor beta chains given below trace back to one sample, sequenced in a study of vaccination effects on CD4 cells after COVID-19. This table comes from immunoSEQ multiplex PCR, and its TCRdb copy is limited to in-frame clones, with some not included. Of roughly 25,000 clones in the sample, roughly 70% were seen once. Viral peptide pool expansion of antigen-specific CD4+ T cells preceded sequencing in the ViraFEST assay. Following 10 days of culture, CD4+ T cells were isolated. None of the vaccinated had previously contracted SARS-CoV-2, and their nucleocapsid antibodies tested negative. Which antigens these TCRs recognize remains unknown. Here the sequenced sample was CD4+ T cells from PBMCs cultured with SARS-CoV-2 spike peptides, taken before COVID-19 vaccination. The receptors originated from a human donor who received a COVID-19 vaccine.

This chain uses TRBV6-5 with TRBJ2-3, with 7 bases matching TRBD2. The CDR3 extends over 15 amino acids. V trimming: 2 bases; J trimming: 2 bases; junction bases outside the gene matches: 4. Per the germline V gene, CDR1 is MNHEY and CDR2 is SVGAGI. The DNA for the CDR3 is TGTGCCAGCAGTTACGGGGGGGGATACACAGATACGCAGTATTTT. It specifies CASSYGGGYTDTQYF.

J is TRBJ1-6 and V is TRBV7-9; possible D gene TRBD1, 6 bases. Germline CDR1 is SEHNR and CDR2 is FQNEAQ (reference sequence). The V and J ends lost 0 bases and 5 bases respectively, with 14 bases between them. The CDR3 runs 17 residues. The CDR3 region has the DNA TGTGCCAGCAGCTTAGCTACGGGGGCTAGTAATAATTCACCCCTCCACTTT. Its protein product is CASSLATGASNNSPLHF.

This rearrangement joins TRBV2 to TRBJ2-3; tentative D call: TRBD2 (5 bases). The germline V gene encodes CDR1 SNHLY and CDR2 FYNNEI. The ends were cut back, 6 bases at V and 8 bases at J, with 6 bases in the middle. The CDR3 consists of 10 residues. The CDR3 reads CASRSGTQYF. CDR3 DNA sequence: TGTGCCAGCAGGAGCGGTACGCAGTATTTT.

The chain is built from TRBV4-2 and TRBJ2-1; perhaps TRBD2 as D (6 bases). Trimming took 6 bases from V and 0 from J, leaving 12 bases between them. CDR1 is LGHNA, CDR2 YNFKEQ, per germline. CDR3 length: 15 residues. In DNA form, the CDR3 reads TGTGCCAGCAGACGGGAGACGGGCTCCTACAATGAGCAGTTCTTC. It encodes CASRRETGSYNEQFF.

This chain connects TRBV18 to TRBJ2-1; D might be TRBD2 (5 bases). The CDR3 extends over 14 amino acids. Germline CDR1 and CDR2: KGHSH and LQKENI. V shed 5 bases and J shed 10 bases, with 18 bases lying between them. The CDR3 coding sequence is TGTGCCAGCTCAGTCTCGGCGAGGGTAGGAGAGCAGTTCTTC. Its protein is CASSVSARVGEQFF. The whole variable domain, remainder taken from reference TRBV18 and TRBJ2-1, is NAGVMQNPRHLVRRRGQEARLRCSPMKGHSHVYWYRQLPEEGLKFMVYLQKENIIDESGMPKERFSAEFPKEGPSILRIQQVVRGDSAAYFCASSVSARVGEQFFGPGTRLTVL.

CDR3 in DNA: TGTGCCAGCAGTATGGGGGGTCGATATGAAAAACTGTTTTTT. Its protein is CASSMGGRYEKLFF. The chain employs TRBV27 and TRBJ1-4; TRBD1 is a possible D gene (5 bases). V was shortened by 5 bases and J by 6 bases, with 13 bases between the two germline ends. Germline V CDR1 and CDR2: MNHEY, SMNVEV (reference sequence). This CDR3 is built from 14 residues.

This clone was observed a few times. This chain connects TRBV2 to TRBJ2-5, with D perhaps matching TRBD2 (6 bases). Trimming removed 11 bases from V and 4 bases from J, with 20 bases in between. Germline values: CDR1 SNHLY, CDR2 FYNNEI. The CDR3 totals 14 residues. The CDR3 DNA follows: TGTGCCGGGAAGCAGGGCTTGGAGGGAGAGACCCAGTACTTC. It specifies CAGKQGLEGETQYF. Variable domain in full (rest from reference TRBV2 and TRBJ2-5): EPEVTQTPSHQVTQMGQEVILRCVPISNHLYFYWYRQILGQKVEFLVSFYNNEISEKSEIFDDQFSVERPDGSNFTLKIRSTKLEDSAMYFCAGKQGLEGETQYFGPGTRLLVL.

This clone showed up just once. The chain joins TRBV7-2 to TRBJ2-1; D is possibly TRBD1 (5 bases). The CDR3 runs to 11 residues. Germline values: CDR1 SGHTA, CDR2 FQGNSA. V was clipped by 8 bases and J by 9 bases, with 11 bases between them. CDR3: CASPVGAEQFF. DNA for the CDR3: TGTGCCAGCCCCGTAGGGGCTGAGCAGTTCTTC.

This clone was recorded once. The chain combines TRBV7-8 with TRBJ1-4; maybe TRBD1 (6 bases). Germline-derived CDR1 and CDR2 are SGHVS and FQNEAQ. The CDR3 runs 14 residues. V lost 8 bases, J lost 8 bases, and 18 bases lay in between. For the CDR3, the DNA is TGTGCCAGCCGGAAAAGGGACAAAAAAGAAAAACTGTTTTTT. Protein: CASRKRDKKEKLFF.

The rearrangement links TRBV7-9 to TRBJ2-3; D is unresolved. The CDR3 consists of 14 residues. Germline CDR1 and CDR2: SEHNR and FQNEAQ (reference sequence). V dropped 6 bases and J dropped 4 bases, with 14 bases sitting between them. CDR3 loop: CASSVDQSADTQYF. CDR3 in DNA: TGTGCCAGCAGTGTCGATCAAAGCGCAGATACGCAGTATTTT.

This clone is a singleton in its sample. This chain joins TRBV7-6 and TRBJ2-5; 10 nucleotides line up with TRBD2. The CDR3 extends over 16 amino acids. CDR1 is SGHVS, CDR2 FNYEAQ, per germline. V lost 5 bases and J lost 4; bases outside the gene matches: 10. For the CDR3, the DNA is TGTGCCAGCAGCATCGGAGCAGCGGGAGGGCCAGAGACCCAGTACTTC. Amino acids: CASSIGAAGGPETQYF.

CDR3 coding DNA: TGTGCCACCAGTGATTTAAGGGGGGCTGAGCAGTTCTTC. As protein: CATSDLRGAEQFF. The V gene is TRBV24-1, the J gene TRBJ2-1; D is tentatively TRBD1 or TRBD2 (6 bases each). Germline V lookup: CDR1 KGHDR, CDR2 SFDVKD. The CDR3 contains 13 residues. The V end lost 1 base, the J end lost 9 bases, and 9 bases lay between the germline ends.

The rearrangement links TRBV6-5 to TRBJ2-6, with D tentatively TRBD1 (5 bases). The length of the CDR3 is 16 residues. Per germline, CDR1 MNHEY and CDR2 SVGAGI. The ends were cut back, 2 bases at V and 4 bases at J, with 12 bases in the middle. CDR3 loop: CASSYGRGAGANVLTF. The CDR3 DNA is TGTGCCAGCAGTTACGGAAGGGGTGCCGGGGCCAACGTCCTGACTTTC.

The chain combines TRBV20-1 with TRBJ2-5, with no clear D. The CDR3 extends over 10 amino acids. Per the germline V gene, CDR1 is DFQATT and CDR2 is SNEGSKA (reference sequence). V dropped 5 bases and J dropped 5 bases, with 6 bases sitting between them. CDR3 in amino acids: CSAVKETQYF. CDR3 in DNA: TGCAGTGCTGTTAAGGAGACCCAGTACTTC.

The V gene is TRBV2, the J gene TRBJ1-4, with D perhaps TRBD1 (5 bases). CDR1 and CDR2 from the germline V gene are SNHLY and FYNNEI. This CDR3 is built from 13 residues. V dropped 6 bases and J dropped 8 bases, with 13 bases sitting between them. CDR3 sequence: CASRSLGGEKLFF. The CDR3 DNA reads as TGTGCCAGCAGATCTTTGGGGGGAGAAAAACTGTTTTTT.

The V and J genes are TRBV3-1 (or the pseudogene TRBV3-2) and TRBJ2-3; 8 nucleotides align to TRBD2. V shed 1 base, J shed 3 bases, and the junction held 6 bases outside the gene matches. The CDR3 sequence is 16 residues long. CDR1 and CDR2 (germline): LGHDT, YNNKEL (reference sequence). CDR3 protein: CASSQAAGVGTDTQYF. In DNA form, the CDR3 reads TGTGCCAGCAGCCAAGCAGCGGGAGTTGGGACAGATACGCAGTATTTT.

The chain couples TRBV5-4 to TRBJ2-2; a possible D gene is TRBD2 (5 bases). The CDR3 is 16 amino acids. Trimming removed 4 bases from V and 0 bases from J, with 13 bases in between. The germline CDR1 and CDR2 sequences are SGHNT and YYREEE (reference sequence). CDR3 loop: CASSPPASTNTGELFF. CDR3 bases: TGTGCCAGCAGCCCCCCGGCTAGCACGAACACCGGGGAGCTGTTTTTT.

The chain combines TRBV19 with TRBJ2-5, with a tentative D call TRBD1 (5 bases). Germline V gives CDR1 LNHDA, CDR2 SQIVND (reference sequence). With 7 bases removed from V and 5 bases from J, the gap between germline ends came to 23 bases. The CDR3 loop spans 16 amino acids. CDR3 nucleotide sequence: TGTGCCAGTAATCCTACGCCCCAGGGTAATTTGGAGACCCAGTACTTC. It codes for CASNPTPQGNLETQYF.